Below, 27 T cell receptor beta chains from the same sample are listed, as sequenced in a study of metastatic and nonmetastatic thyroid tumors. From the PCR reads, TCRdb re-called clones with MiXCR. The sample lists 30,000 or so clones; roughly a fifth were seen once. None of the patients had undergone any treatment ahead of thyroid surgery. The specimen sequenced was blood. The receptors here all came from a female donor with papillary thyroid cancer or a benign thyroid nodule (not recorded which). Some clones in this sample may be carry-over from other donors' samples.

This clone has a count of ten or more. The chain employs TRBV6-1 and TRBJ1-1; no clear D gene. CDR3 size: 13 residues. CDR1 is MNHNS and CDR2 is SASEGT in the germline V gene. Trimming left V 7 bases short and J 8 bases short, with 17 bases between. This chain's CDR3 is CASIEAPAREAFF. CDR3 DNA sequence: TGTGCCAGCATCGAAGCCCCGGCGCGCGAAGCTTTCTTT.

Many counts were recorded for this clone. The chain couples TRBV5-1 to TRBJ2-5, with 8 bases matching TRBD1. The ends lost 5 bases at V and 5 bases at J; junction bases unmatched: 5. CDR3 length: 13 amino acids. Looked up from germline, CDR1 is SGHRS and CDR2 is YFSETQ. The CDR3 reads CASSSGGGETQYF. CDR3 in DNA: TGCGCCAGCAGTTCAGGGGGCGGGGAGACCCAGTACTTC.

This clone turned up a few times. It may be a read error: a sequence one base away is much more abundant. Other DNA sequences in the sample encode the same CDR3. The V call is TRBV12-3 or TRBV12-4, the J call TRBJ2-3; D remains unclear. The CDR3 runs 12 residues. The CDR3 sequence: CASSSRADTQYF. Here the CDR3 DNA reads TGTGCCAGCAGTTCCCGGGCAGATACTCAGTATTTT.

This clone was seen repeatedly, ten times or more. CDR3: CASSVGGTGNTEAFF. CDR3 DNA sequence: TGTGCCAGCAGCGTAGGGGGGACAGGGAACACTGAAGCTTTCTTT. The chain couples TRBV9 to TRBJ1-1; the match to TRBD1 covers 8 bases. The CDR3 contains 15 residues. J lost 1 base, V lost 0 bases, and 2 bases had no gene match. The germline gives CDR1 SGDLS, CDR2 YYNGEE.

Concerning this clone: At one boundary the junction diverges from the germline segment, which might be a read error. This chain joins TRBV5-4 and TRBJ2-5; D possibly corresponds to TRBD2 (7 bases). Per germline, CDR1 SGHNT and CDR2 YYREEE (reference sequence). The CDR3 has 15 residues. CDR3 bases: TGTGCCAGCAGTTTCGCGGGGGCATCGCAAGAGACCCAGCACTTC. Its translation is CASSFAGASQETQHF.

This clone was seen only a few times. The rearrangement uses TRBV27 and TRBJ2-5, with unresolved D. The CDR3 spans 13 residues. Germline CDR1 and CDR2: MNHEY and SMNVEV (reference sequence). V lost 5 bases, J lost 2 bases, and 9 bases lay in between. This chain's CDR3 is CASSEGTQETQYF. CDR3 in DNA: TGTGCCAGCAGTGAAGGAACACAAGAGACCCAGTACTTC.

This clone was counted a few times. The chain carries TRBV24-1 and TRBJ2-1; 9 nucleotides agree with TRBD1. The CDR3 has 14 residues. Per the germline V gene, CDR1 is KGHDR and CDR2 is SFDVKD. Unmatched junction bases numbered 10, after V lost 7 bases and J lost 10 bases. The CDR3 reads CATRQTGTGSEQFF. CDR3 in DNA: TGTGCCACCAGACAAACCGGGACAGGGTCAGAGCAGTTCTTC.

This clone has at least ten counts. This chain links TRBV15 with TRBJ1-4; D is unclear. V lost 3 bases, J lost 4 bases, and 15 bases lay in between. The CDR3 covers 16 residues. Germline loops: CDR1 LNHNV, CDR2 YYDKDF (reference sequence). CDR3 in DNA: TGTGCCACCAGCAGGTTGAAGGGCGTTCGTAATGAAAAACTGTTTTTT. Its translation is CATSRLKGVRNEKLFF.

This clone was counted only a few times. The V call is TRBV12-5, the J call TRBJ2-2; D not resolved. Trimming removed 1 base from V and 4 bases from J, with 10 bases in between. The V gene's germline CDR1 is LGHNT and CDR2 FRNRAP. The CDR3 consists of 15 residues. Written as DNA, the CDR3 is TGTGCTAGTGGTTTGGGGCTTAGAGGCACCGGGGAGCTGTTTTTT. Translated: CASGLGLRGTGELFF.

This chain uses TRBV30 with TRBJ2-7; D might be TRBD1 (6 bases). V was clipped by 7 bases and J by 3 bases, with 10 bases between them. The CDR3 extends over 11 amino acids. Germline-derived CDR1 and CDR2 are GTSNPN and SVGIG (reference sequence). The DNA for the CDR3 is TGTGCCTCATCGGACAGCTACGAGCAGTACTTC. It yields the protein CASSDSYEQYF.

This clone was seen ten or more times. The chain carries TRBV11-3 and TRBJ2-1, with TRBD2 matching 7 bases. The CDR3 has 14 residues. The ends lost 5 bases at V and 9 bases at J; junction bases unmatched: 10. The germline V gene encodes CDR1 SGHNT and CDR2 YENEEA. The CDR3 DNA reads TGTGCCAGCAGCCCCCCGGCGGGGGAGGGTGAGCAGTTCTTC. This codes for CASSPPAGEGEQFF.

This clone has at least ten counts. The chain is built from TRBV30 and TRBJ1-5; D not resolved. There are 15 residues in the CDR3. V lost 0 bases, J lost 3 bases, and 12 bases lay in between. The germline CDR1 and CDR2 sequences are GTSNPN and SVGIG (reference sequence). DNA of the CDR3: TGTGCCTGGAGTGTATACAGTACGGACAATCAGCCCCAGCATTTT. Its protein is CAWSVYSTDNQPQHF.

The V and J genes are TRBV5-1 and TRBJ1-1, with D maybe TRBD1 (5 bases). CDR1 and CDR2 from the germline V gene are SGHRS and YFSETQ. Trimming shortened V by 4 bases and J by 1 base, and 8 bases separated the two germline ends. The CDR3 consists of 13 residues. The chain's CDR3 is CASSDGQNTEAFF. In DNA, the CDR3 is TGCGCCAGCAGCGATGGACAGAACACTGAAGCTTTCTTT.

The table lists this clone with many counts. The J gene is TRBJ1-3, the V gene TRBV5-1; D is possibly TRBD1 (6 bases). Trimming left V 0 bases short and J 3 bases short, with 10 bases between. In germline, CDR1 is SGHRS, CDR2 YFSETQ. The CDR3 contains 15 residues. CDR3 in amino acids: CASSLEGGDGNTIYF. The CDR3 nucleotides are TGCGCCAGCAGCTTGGAGGGGGGAGATGGAAACACCATATATTTT.

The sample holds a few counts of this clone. For the CDR3, the DNA is TGTGCCAGCAGTTATTCGGGAGCTGGGTACGAGCAGTACTTC. Protein: CASSYSGAGYEQYF. The gene calls are TRBV27 and TRBJ2-7; D may be TRBD2 (6 bases). Germline V CDR1 and CDR2: MNHEY, SMNVEV (reference sequence). There are 14 residues in the CDR3. Trimming left V 4 bases short and J 4 bases short, with 14 bases between.

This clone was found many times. This chain's CDR3 is CATSQRGQGAYEQYF. In DNA, the CDR3 is TGTGCCACCAGTCAAAGGGGACAGGGGGCCTACGAGCAGTACTTC. J is TRBJ2-7 and V is TRBV24-1; 11 nucleotides line up with TRBD1. There are 15 residues in the CDR3. Germline V gene lookup returns CDR1 KGHDR and CDR2 SFDVKD. The V and J ends lost 6 bases and 2 bases, in that order; junction bases with no gene match: 5.

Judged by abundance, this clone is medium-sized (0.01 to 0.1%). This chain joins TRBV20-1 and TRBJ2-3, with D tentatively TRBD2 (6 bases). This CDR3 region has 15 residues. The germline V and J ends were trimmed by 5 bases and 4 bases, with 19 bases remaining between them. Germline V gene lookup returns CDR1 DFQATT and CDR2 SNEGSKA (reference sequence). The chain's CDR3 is CSAQKGGNRADTQYF. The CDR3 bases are TGCAGTGCTCAGAAGGGCGGGAACCGTGCAGATACGCAGTATTTT.

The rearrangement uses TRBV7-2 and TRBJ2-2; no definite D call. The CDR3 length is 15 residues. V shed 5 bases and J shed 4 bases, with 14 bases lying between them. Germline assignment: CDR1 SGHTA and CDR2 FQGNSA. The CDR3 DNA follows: TGTGCCAGCAGCCCCCCCAGAACGGGCACCGGGGAGCTGTTTTTT. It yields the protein CASSPPRTGTGELFF.

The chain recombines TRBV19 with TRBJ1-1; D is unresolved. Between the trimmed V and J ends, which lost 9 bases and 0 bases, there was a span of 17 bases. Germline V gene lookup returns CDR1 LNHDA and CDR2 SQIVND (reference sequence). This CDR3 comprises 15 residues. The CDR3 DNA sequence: TGTGCCAGCAGTGACTCTAGGTGGATGAACACTGAAGCTTTCTTT. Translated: CASSDSRWMNTEAFF.

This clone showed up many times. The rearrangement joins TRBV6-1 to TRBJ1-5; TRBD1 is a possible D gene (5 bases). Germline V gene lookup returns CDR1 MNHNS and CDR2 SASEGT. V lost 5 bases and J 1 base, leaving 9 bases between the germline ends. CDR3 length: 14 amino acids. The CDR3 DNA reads TGTGCCAGCAGTCTAGGGGTGAGCAATCAGCCCCAGCATTTT. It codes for CASSLGVSNQPQHF.

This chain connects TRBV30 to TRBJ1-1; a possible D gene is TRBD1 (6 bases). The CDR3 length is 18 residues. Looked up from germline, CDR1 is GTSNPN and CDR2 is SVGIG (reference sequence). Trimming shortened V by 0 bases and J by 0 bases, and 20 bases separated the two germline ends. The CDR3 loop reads CAWSVPSGGEQMNTEAFF. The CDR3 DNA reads TGTGCCTGGAGTGTACCTTCGGGGGGCGAGCAAATGAACACTGAAGCTTTCTTT.

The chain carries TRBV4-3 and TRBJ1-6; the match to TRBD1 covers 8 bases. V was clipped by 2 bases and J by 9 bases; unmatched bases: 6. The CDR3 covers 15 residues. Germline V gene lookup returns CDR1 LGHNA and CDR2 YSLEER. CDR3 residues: CASSQSGQGGSPLHF. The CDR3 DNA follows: TGCGCCAGCAGCCAATCCGGACAGGGAGGTTCACCCCTCCACTTT.

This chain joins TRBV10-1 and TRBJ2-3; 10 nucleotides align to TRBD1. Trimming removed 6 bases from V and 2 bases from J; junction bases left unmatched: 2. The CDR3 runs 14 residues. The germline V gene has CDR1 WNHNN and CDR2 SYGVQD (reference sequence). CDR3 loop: CASRGTGDTDTQYF. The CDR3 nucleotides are TGCGCCAGCAGAGGGACAGGGGACACAGATACGCAGTATTTT.

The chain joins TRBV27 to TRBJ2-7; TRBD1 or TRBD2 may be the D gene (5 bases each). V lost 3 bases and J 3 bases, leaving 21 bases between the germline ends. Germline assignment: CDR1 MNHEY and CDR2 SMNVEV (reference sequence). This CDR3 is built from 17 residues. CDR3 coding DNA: TGTGCCAGCAGTTTGCGCTCGGGCCGAGGGGCAAACTACGAGCAGTACTTC. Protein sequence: CASSLRSGRGANYEQYF.

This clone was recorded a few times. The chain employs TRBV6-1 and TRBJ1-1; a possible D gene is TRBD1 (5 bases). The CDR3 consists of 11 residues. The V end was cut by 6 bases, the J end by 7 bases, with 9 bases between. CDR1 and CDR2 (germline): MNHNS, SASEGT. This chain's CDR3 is CASRDKGEAFF. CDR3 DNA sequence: TGTGCCAGCAGGGACAAAGGTGAAGCTTTCTTT.

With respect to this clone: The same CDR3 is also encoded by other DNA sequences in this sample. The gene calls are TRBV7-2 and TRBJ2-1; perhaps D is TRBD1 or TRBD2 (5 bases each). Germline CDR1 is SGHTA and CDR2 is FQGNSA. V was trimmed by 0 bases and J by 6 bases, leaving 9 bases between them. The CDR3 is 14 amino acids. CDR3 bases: TGTGCCAGCAGCTTAGCTGCCGGGGCCAATGAGCAGTTCTTC. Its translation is CASSLAAGANEQFF.

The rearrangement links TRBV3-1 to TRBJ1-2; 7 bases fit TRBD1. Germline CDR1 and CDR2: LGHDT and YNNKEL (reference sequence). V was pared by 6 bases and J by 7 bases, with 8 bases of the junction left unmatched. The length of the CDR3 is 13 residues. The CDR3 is CASSSDRVGGYTF. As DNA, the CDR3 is TGTGCCAGCAGTTCCGACAGGGTTGGTGGCTACACCTTC.